Each of the 28 T cell receptor beta chains below was sequenced from the same sample in a study of cytotoxic CD8 clonotypes in ibrutinib-treated CLL. Clones were read by immunoSEQ multiplex PCR, and TCRdb kept only the in-frame ones, dropping some. The table records approximately 70,000 clones, approximately 80% of them present only once. The specimen was PBMCs, collected at disease progression, from a patient treated with ibrutinib. The receptor source for this set is a human donor with chronic lymphocytic leukemia.

This clone was detected a few times. The V call is TRBV18, the J call TRBJ1-2; D gene unclear. V gave up 4 bases and J gave up 7 bases, with 10 bases separating them. CDR1 is KGHSH, CDR2 LQKENI, per germline. The CDR3 has 12 residues. The CDR3 protein is CASSRPSGGYTF. CDR3 coding DNA: TGTGCCAGCTCACGGCCCTCTGGTGGCTACACCTTC.

This sequence joins TRBV7-8 and TRBJ1-6; tentatively, D is TRBD1 (6 bases). Germline V gene lookup returns CDR1 SGHVS and CDR2 FQNEAQ. V gave up 1 base and J gave up 8 bases, with 15 bases separating them. The CDR3 length is 16 residues. CDR3: CASSLGRAGVYSPLHF. The CDR3 DNA reads as TGTGCCAGCAGCTTAGGTAGGGCAGGGGTGTATTCACCCCTCCACTTT.

CDR3 in amino acids: CAWSVPSGRRPSYNEQFF. The CDR3 coding sequence is TGTGCCTGGAGTGTACCTAGCGGGAGGCGGCCGTCCTACAATGAGCAGTTCTTC. The gene calls are TRBV30 and TRBJ2-1; 11 bases map to TRBD2. The germline CDR1 and CDR2 sequences are GTSNPN and SVGIG (reference sequence). The CDR3 spans 18 residues. With 0 bases clipped from V and 1 base from J, the junction kept 8 bases outside the gene matches.

This clone appeared a few times. This chain uses TRBV2 with TRBJ2-3; D call uncertain. Trimming took off 8 bases at V and 0 bases at J, with 12 bases between the two ends. Germline-derived CDR1 and CDR2 are SNHLY and FYNNEI. The CDR3 is 14 residues long. CDR3: CASDQTQSTDTQYF. Written as DNA, the CDR3 is TGTGCCAGCGATCAGACTCAAAGCACAGATACGCAGTATTTT. Variable domain in full (rest from reference TRBV2 and TRBJ2-3): EPEVTQTPSHQVTQMGQEVILRCVPISNHLYFYWYRQILGQKVEFLVSFYNNEISEKSEIFDDQFSVERPDGSNFTLKIRSTKLEDSAMYFCASDQTQSTDTQYFGPGTRLTVL.

V is TRBV1 and J is TRBJ1-1; the table's D call, TRBD1, has no DNA check behind it. TRBV1 corresponds to a pseudogene. The CDR3 is 15 amino acids. This CDR3 reads CTSRTSLGQGEEAFF. CDR3 nucleotides: TGCACCAGCAGAACCTCCTTGGGGCAGGGGGAGGAAGCTTTCTTT.

This clone appeared a single time. The J gene is TRBJ1-2, the V gene TRBV10-2; 8 bases fit TRBD1. Losses at the gene ends were 5 bases for V and 5 bases for J; bases not matched to a gene: 4. This CDR3 spans 13 amino acids. Germline V CDR1 and CDR2: WSHSY, SAAADI. This CDR3 reads CASSPDRAYGYTF. The CDR3 DNA sequence: TGCGCCAGCAGTCCGGACAGGGCTTATGGCTACACCTTC.

The gene calls are TRBV18 and TRBJ2-2; 11 bases agree with TRBD1. Germline values: CDR1 KGHSH, CDR2 LQKENI. The CDR3 contains 17 residues. Trimming at V came to 1 base and at J to 6 bases, leaving 7 bases not matched to a gene. CDR3 in DNA: TGTGCCAGCTCACCACAGGCCGGGACAGGGGGATCCGGGGAGCTGTTTTTT. Translating gives CASSPQAGTGGSGELFF.

V and J are TRBV28 and TRBJ1-5; TRBD1 aligns across 8 bases. Germline-derived CDR1 and CDR2 are MDHEN and SYDVKM. J was trimmed by 14 bases and V by 4 bases; bases with no gene match: 4. The CDR3 contains 11 residues. The CDR3 spells CASSSPDREHF. In DNA form, the CDR3 reads TGTGCCAGCAGTTCTCCGGACAGGGAGCATTTT.

The chain carries TRBV23-1 and TRBJ1-6; the D is unclear. TRBV23-1 is an open reading frame, and its role is uncertain. V was clipped by 8 bases and J by 13 bases, with 6 bases between them. The CDR3 sequence is 9 residues long. Written as DNA, the CDR3 is TGCGCCAGCTCGACCCCCCTCCACTTT. Protein sequence: CASSTPLHF.

This clone was counted a few times. The chain is built from TRBV7-8 and TRBJ1-1; the D gene is possibly TRBD1 (6 bases). CDR3 length: 14 amino acids. Germline V gene sequence: CDR1 SGHVS, CDR2 FQNEAQ. Trimming removed 5 bases at V and 2 bases at J, with 12 bases between. The chain's CDR3 is CASSPRTVNTEAFF. The CDR3 nucleotides read TGTGCCAGCAGCCCTCGGACAGTTAACACTGAAGCTTTCTTT.

The V gene is TRBV30, the J gene TRBJ2-1; D gene ambiguous. The CDR3 sequence is 12 residues long. Germline V gives CDR1 GTSNPN, CDR2 SVGIG (reference sequence). The CDR3, as DNA: TGTGCTTGTGGACGTTCACACAATGAGCAGTTCTTC. It translates to CACGRSHNEQFF.

The genes are TRBV5-1 and TRBJ2-7; 9 positions match TRBD1. The CDR3 is 14 amino acids. The V gene end was trimmed by 4 bases and the J gene end by 3 bases; junction bases not matched to a gene: 5. Germline V gene sequence: CDR1 SGHRS, CDR2 YFSETQ. CDR3 amino acids: CASSVGTGFYEQYF. CDR3 DNA: TGCGCCAGCAGCGTCGGGACAGGGTTCTACGAGCAGTACTTC.

The chain links TRBV4-1 to TRBJ1-4; D gene unclear. Germline V CDR1 and CDR2: MGHRA, YSYEKL. Trimming left V 4 bases short and J 8 bases short, with 11 bases between. CDR3 length equals 13 residues. Written as DNA, the CDR3 is TGCGCCAGCAGCCGCGTCGTAGGCGAAAAACTGTTTTTT. It yields the protein CASSRVVGEKLFF.

The chain carries TRBV7-9 and TRBJ1-5, with no clear D. Germline V gives CDR1 SEHNR, CDR2 FQNEAQ (reference sequence). V was shortened by 3 bases and J by 5 bases, with 11 bases between the two germline ends. The CDR3 sequence is 14 residues long. The CDR3 DNA reads as TGTGCCAGCAGCTTCTTGACCGCCGATCAGCCCCAGCATTTT. Its translation: CASSFLTADQPQHF.

The chain recombines TRBV9 with TRBJ1-1, with 7 positions matching TRBD1. CDR1 and CDR2 (germline): SGDLS, YYNGEE. The V segment lost 2 bases and the J segment 5 bases; nucleotides outside the gene matches: 12. CDR3 length equals 16 residues. The CDR3 loop reads CASSVRSPGGTTEAFF. As DNA, the CDR3 is TGTGCCAGCAGCGTTCGTTCCCCAGGGGGAACGACTGAAGCTTTCTTT.

This sequence joins TRBV27 and TRBJ2-5, with 8 bases fitting TRBD2. The CDR3 runs to 15 residues. J gave up 5 bases and V 3 bases, and 8 bases lay outside the gene matches. Germline V gene lookup returns CDR1 MNHEY and CDR2 SMNVEV (reference sequence). CDR3 sequence (DNA): TGTGCCAGCAGTTTTAAAGCGGGAGCATGGGAGACCCAGTACTTC. It specifies CASSFKAGAWETQYF.

This clone was seen only once. J is TRBJ2-7 and V is TRBV19; 8 nucleotides agree with TRBD1. Trimming took 5 bases from V and 2 from J; bases not matched to a gene: 11. This CDR3 comprises 16 residues. The V gene's germline CDR1 is LNHDA and CDR2 SQIVND (reference sequence). CDR3 DNA sequence: TGTGCCAGTAGTCCCGGCGACAGGGGTAGTCCCTACGAGCAGTACTTC. This encodes CASSPGDRGSPYEQYF.

This clone was picked up a small number of times. This CDR3 reads CASSPLGPRSGNTIYF. CDR3 coding DNA: TGTGCCAGCAGCCCCCTTGGTCCACGCTCTGGAAACACCATATATTTT. The V and J genes are TRBV14 and TRBJ1-3; the D is unclear. The ends were cut back, 4 bases at V and 0 bases at J, with 13 bases in the middle. CDR1 is SGHDN and CDR2 is FVKESK in the germline V gene. The CDR3 covers 16 residues.

The V and J genes are TRBV11-1 and TRBJ2-7; a possible D gene is TRBD1 (6 bases). V was shortened by 5 bases and J by 4 bases, with 6 bases between the two germline ends. Per the germline V gene, CDR1 is SGHAT and CDR2 is FQDESV (reference sequence). This CDR3 region has 11 residues. The CDR3 here is CASSTGYEQYF. The CDR3, as DNA: TGTGCCAGCAGCACAGGGTACGAGCAGTACTTC. Together with reference TRBV11-1 and TRBJ2-7, the CDR3 gives the full variable domain: EAEVAQSPRYKITEKSQAVAFWCDPISGHATLYWYRQILGQGPELLVQFQDESVVDDSQLPKDRFSAERLKGVDSTLKIQPAELGDSAMYLCASSTGYEQYFGPGTRLTVT.

This chain uses TRBV21-1 with TRBJ1-1. TRBV21-1 is reported as a pseudogene. The CDR3 spans 15 residues. This chain's CDR3 is CASSLPSEGPAEAFF. CDR3 DNA sequence: TGTGCCAGCAGCCTCCCCTCGGAGGGACCGGCTGAAGCTTTCTTT.

CDR3 region: CASSVGQLNYGYTF. DNA of the CDR3: TGTGCCAGCTCCGTCGGACAGTTAAACTATGGCTACACCTTC. The chain is built from TRBV18 and TRBJ1-2, with a possible D match to TRBD1 (6 bases). This CDR3 has 14 amino acids. CDR1 and CDR2 (germline): KGHSH, LQKENI. Trimming removed 6 bases from V and 2 bases from J, with 13 bases in between.

As regards this clone: The junction and the germline gene differ at one end; a read error may be behind it. The genes are TRBV5-1 and TRBJ2-5; TRBD1 is a possible D gene (5 bases). The CDR3 is 13 residues long. In germline, CDR1 is SGHRS, CDR2 YFSETQ. In DNA form, the CDR3 reads TGCGCCAGCACCTTGGGGCAGGGTGAGACCCAGTACTTC. As protein: CASTLGQGETQYF.

The chain has TRBV11-2 and TRBJ2-5, with D hard to call. This CDR3 has 14 residues. Trimming left V 6 bases short and J 1 base short, with 12 bases between. Germline CDR1 SGHAT, CDR2 FQNNGV. CDR3 residues: CASSRPRTQETQYF. CDR3 sequence (DNA): TGTGCCAGCAGTCGGCCCCGGACCCAAGAGACCCAGTACTTC.

The chain carries TRBV10-1 and TRBJ2-7, with 7 positions matching TRBD1. With V trimmed by 4 bases and J by 2 bases, 2 bases remained unmatched. Germline assignment: CDR1 WNHNN and CDR2 SYGVQD (reference sequence). The CDR3 contains 13 residues. The chain's CDR3 is CASSGGQAYEQYF. CDR3 coding DNA: TGCGCCAGCAGTGGTGGACAGGCCTACGAGCAGTACTTC.

As DNA, the CDR3 is TGTGCCAGCAGCATGACAGACAATGAGCAGTTCTTC. It translates to CASSMTDNEQFF. V is TRBV9 and J is TRBJ2-1, with a possible D match to TRBD1 (5 bases). The CDR3 runs 12 residues. V was shortened by 4 bases and J by 5 bases, with 7 bases between the two germline ends. Germline V gene data show CDR1 as SGDLS and CDR2 as YYNGEE. Full variable domain (remainder filled in from reference TRBV9 and TRBJ2-1): DSGVTQTPKHLITATGQRVTLRCSPRSGDLSVYWYQQSLDQGLQFLIQYYNGEERAKGNILERFSAQQFPDLHSELNLSSLELGDSALYFCASSMTDNEQFFGPGTRLTVL.

The V gene is TRBV5-1, the J gene TRBJ1-4; a weak D match, TRBD1 (6 bases). Between the trimmed V and J ends, which lost 4 bases and 4 bases, there was a span of 14 bases. Germline values: CDR1 SGHRS, CDR2 YFSETQ. The CDR3 length is 15 residues. CDR3 nucleotides: TGCGCCAGCAGCCCGGACAGAGTTTATAATGAAAAACTGTTTTTT. Translated: CASSPDRVYNEKLFF. Full variable domain (missing parts from reference TRBV5-1 and TRBJ1-4): KAGVTQTPRYLIKTRGQQVTLSCSPISGHRSVSWYQQTPGQGLQFLFEYFSETQRNKGNFPGRFSGRQFSNSRSEMNVSTLELGDSALYLCASSPDRVYNEKLFFGSGTQLSVL.

V and J are TRBV30 and TRBJ2-7; D gene ambiguous. The CDR3 is 12 amino acids. V lost 2 bases and J 3 bases, leaving 8 bases between the germline ends. Germline V CDR1 and CDR2: GTSNPN, SVGIG (reference sequence). CDR3 amino acids: CAWSPWGYEQYF. The DNA of the CDR3 is TGTGCCTGGAGTCCTTGGGGCTACGAGCAGTACTTC.

This chain joins TRBV28 and TRBJ2-1; D remains ambiguous. The CDR3 runs to 15 residues. Germline lookup yields CDR1 MDHEN and CDR2 SYDVKM. The V and J ends lost 3 bases and 0 bases respectively, with 9 bases between them. The CDR3 DNA reads as TGTGCCAGCAGTTTCGGGCGGAGCTCCTACAATGAGCAGTTCTTC. This gives the protein CASSFGRSSYNEQFF.